Listed here are 14 T cell receptor beta chains from one sample, sequenced in a study of blood T cell repertoires in COVID-19. Repertoires were generated with immunoSEQ multiplex PCR, while TCRdb's copy carries only in-frame clones and drops some. The data show around 140,000 clones, with about four fifths seen just once and around 8% held by the top ten. The sample was peripheral blood. These receptors all come from a woman between 55 and 75 years old with active or convalescent COVID-19.

This clone turned up a few times. The genes are TRBV7-8 and TRBJ1-2; 10 nucleotides agree with TRBD1. The CDR3 totals 15 residues. J gave up 10 bases and V 5 bases, and 13 bases lay outside the gene matches. Germline V gene sequence: CDR1 SGHVS, CDR2 FQNEAQ. Here the CDR3 reads CASSPSPDRGSVYTF. The CDR3 nucleotides read TGTGCCAGCAGCCCCTCCCCGGACAGGGGGTCCGTCTACACCTTC.

The genes are TRBV5-4 and TRBJ1-2; no clear D gene. The CDR3 runs to 16 residues. From germline, CDR1 is SGHNT and CDR2 YYREEE (reference sequence). The ends were cut back, 0 bases at V and 0 bases at J, with 12 bases in the middle. The CDR3 coding sequence is TGTGCCAGCAGCTTGGAGATCGAGGCCGCTAACTATGGCTACACCTTC. Its translation: CASSLEIEAANYGYTF.

A single count supports this clone. The rearrangement joins TRBV5-6 to TRBJ1-5; D ambiguous. This CDR3 contains 14 residues. Germline V gene data show CDR1 as SGHDT and CDR2 as YYEEEE. V was shortened by 4 bases and J by 0 bases, with 8 bases between the two germline ends. The DNA of the CDR3 is TGTGCCAGCAGCCCAGGTCATAGCAATCAGCCCCAGCATTTT. Amino acid sequence: CASSPGHSNQPQHF.

The chain uses TRBV28 and TRBJ1-4; 9 bases line up with TRBD1. The CDR3 extends over 14 amino acids. J gave up 5 bases and V 5 bases, and 3 bases lay outside the gene matches. Germline CDR1 reads MDHEN; CDR2 reads SYDVKM. CDR3 nucleotides: TGTGCCAGCAGTCAGACAGGGGGGAATGAAAAACTGTTTTTT. Translation gives CASSQTGGNEKLFF. Complete variable domain (other parts from reference TRBV28 and TRBJ1-4): DVKVTQSSRYLVKRTGEKVFLECVQDMDHENMFWYRQDPGLGLRLIYFSYDVKMKEKGDIPEGYSVSREKKERFSLILESASTNQTSMYLCASSQTGGNEKLFFGSGTQLSVL.

The chain uses TRBV6-5 and TRBJ2-7, with D tentatively TRBD2 (5 bases). This CDR3 is built from 15 residues. Germline V gives CDR1 MNHEY, CDR2 SVGAGI. CDR3 nucleotides: TGTGCATCGGCGCGGTATGGGGAGTCGGCCTACGAGCAGTACTTC. It is translated as CASARYGESAYEQYF.

The rearrangement joins TRBV7-2 to TRBJ2-1; D is unclear. Germline V CDR1 and CDR2: SGHTA, FQGNSA. The V gene lost 2 bases and the J gene lost 0 bases, with 11 bases spanning the gap. The CDR3 has 16 residues. Written as DNA, the CDR3 is TGTGCCAGCAGCTTACGAGGCGGAAGCTCCTACAATGAGCAGTTCTTC. It translates to CASSLRGGSSYNEQFF.

The chain combines TRBV6-5 with TRBJ2-7; tentatively, D is TRBD2 (6 bases). V lost 6 bases to trimming and J lost 1 base, with 10 bases between them. The length of the CDR3 is 13 residues. CDR1 MNHEY and CDR2 SVGAGI come from the germline V gene. In DNA, the CDR3 is TGTGCCAGCAGAGGGACTGGATCCTACGAGCAGTACTTC. Its translation is CASRGTGSYEQYF.

The chain combines TRBV6-5 with TRBJ2-7, with 7 bases that match TRBD1. The length of the CDR3 is 13 residues. The germline V gene has CDR1 MNHEY and CDR2 SVGAGI. Losses at the gene ends were 6 bases for V and 9 bases for J; bases not matched to a gene: 11. The CDR3 here is CASRGSGQPVQYV. CDR3 in DNA: TGTGCCAGCAGGGGGTCGGGACAGCCGGTGCAGTACGTC.

The gene calls are TRBV19 and TRBJ2-5; 10 nucleotides match TRBD1. Germline-derived CDR1 and CDR2 are LNHDA and SQIVND (reference sequence). CDR3 length: 15 amino acids. V was clipped by 6 bases and J by 4 bases; unmatched bases: 8. The CDR3 loop reads CASRGGTGAGETQYF. The DNA of the CDR3 is TGTGCCAGTAGGGGTGGGACAGGGGCTGGAGAGACCCAGTACTTC.

The CDR3 nucleotides read TGTGCCAGTAGGGACAGGGGGAAGAACACTGAAGCTTTCTTT. It translates to CASRDRGKNTEAFF. The genes are TRBV19 and TRBJ1-1; 10 bases match TRBD1. The CDR3 sequence is 14 residues long. The germline gives CDR1 LNHDA, CDR2 SQIVND (reference sequence). Unmatched junction bases numbered 2, after V lost 6 bases and J lost 1 base.

The V gene is TRBV7-2, the J gene TRBJ2-5; 9 positions agree with TRBD2. This CDR3 is 15 amino acids long. CDR1 SGHTA and CDR2 FQGNSA come from the germline V gene. V lost 5 bases to trimming and J lost 5 bases; unmatched junction nucleotides: 9. The CDR3 bases are TGTGCCAGCAGCCCCCGCGGGGGGGGTGGGGAGACCCAGTACTTC. Its translation: CASSPRGGGGETQYF. The full variable domain, in which reference TRBV7-2 and TRBJ2-5 provide the parts outside the CDR3, is GAGVSQSPSNKVTEKGKDVELRCDPISGHTALYWYRQSLGQGLEFLIYFQGNSAPDKSGLPSDRFSAERTGGSVSTLTIQRTQQEDSAVYLCASSPRGGGGETQYFGPGTRLLVL.

V and J are TRBV30 and TRBJ2-3; 8 nucleotides align to TRBD1. V trimming: 4 bases; J trimming: 6 bases; junction bases outside the gene matches: 6. The CDR3 length is 13 residues. Germline values: CDR1 GTSNPN, CDR2 SVGIG (reference sequence). The CDR3 DNA reads TGTGCCTGGACCCAGGGGGCAAAGGATACGCAGTATTTT. It translates to CAWTQGAKDTQYF. The entire variable domain, with the rest obtained from reference TRBV30 and TRBJ2-3, is as follows: SQTIHQWPATLVQPVGSPLSLECTVEGTSNPNLYWYRQAAGRGLQLLFYSVGIGQISSEVPQNLSASRPQDRQFILSSKKLLLSDSGFYLCAWTQGAKDTQYFGPGTRLTVL.

The CDR3 loop is CASGGQGVEKLFF. As DNA, the CDR3 is TGTGCCAGCGGGGGACAGGGTGTCGAAAAACTGTTTTTT. This chain joins TRBV27 and TRBJ1-4; 9 positions match TRBD1. V gave up 8 bases and J gave up 8 bases; unmatched junction bases: 6. Germline V gene data show CDR1 as MNHEY and CDR2 as SMNVEV (reference sequence). This CDR3 contains 13 residues.

A single count supports this clone. The CDR3 is CAIRTEDNSPLHF. The CDR3 DNA follows: TGTGCCATCAGGACAGAAGATAATTCACCCCTCCACTTT. The gene calls are TRBV10-3 and TRBJ1-6, with TRBD1 as a possible D gene (5 bases). The CDR3 has 13 residues. V gave up 6 bases and J gave up 5 bases, with 8 bases separating them. Germline V lookup: CDR1 ENHRY, CDR2 SYGVKD.